The next 9 T cell receptor beta chains were all read from a single sample in a study of identical twins. Each CDR3 protein is one row after TCRdb ran MiXCR on the 5' RACE reads. This sample carries 400,000 to 500,000 distinct CDR3 sequences, around 20% of them seen once, and the ten largest clones take 9% to 15%. Sequences were obtained from naive T cells sorted from blood. These receptors all come from a man aged 50-60 years in good health.

Ten or more counts support this clonotype. This chain links TRBV10-3 with TRBJ2-1, with 7 bases that match TRBD2. The germline CDR1 and CDR2 sequences are ENHRY and SYGVKD. This CDR3 contains 17 residues. V trimming: 1 base; J trimming: 2 bases; junction bases outside the gene matches: 8. Here the CDR3 reads CAISEFTLARPYNEQFF. CDR3 in DNA: TGTGCCATCAGTGAGTTTACACTAGCGCGGCCCTACAATGAGCAGTTCTTC.

This clonotype was found a few times. The chain combines TRBV27 with TRBJ1-1; a possible D gene is TRBD1 (5 bases). The CDR3 consists of 14 residues. V was cut by 2 bases and J by 3 bases, with 10 bases left in between. Germline CDR1 reads MNHEY; CDR2 reads SMNVEV (reference sequence). CDR3 bases: TGTGCCAGCAGTTTACGACAGACAGACACTGAAGCTTTCTTT. Translating gives CASSLRQTDTEAFF.

This chain joins TRBV7-9 and TRBJ2-5, with TRBD2 as a possible D gene (6 bases). The V end was cut by 4 bases, the J end by 0 bases, with 9 bases between. Germline CDR1 and CDR2: SEHNR and FQNEAQ (reference sequence). The CDR3 has 14 residues. CDR3 in amino acids: CASSSEGYQETQYF. CDR3 nucleotide sequence: TGTGCCAGCAGCTCGGAGGGGTACCAAGAGACCCAGTACTTC.

This chain uses TRBV24-1 with TRBJ2-1; D is possibly TRBD2 (6 bases). The CDR3 runs 15 residues. V was trimmed by 3 bases and J by 3 bases, leaving 11 bases between them. From germline, CDR1 is KGHDR and CDR2 SFDVKD. CDR3 sequence: CATSDPVSGYNEQFF. Here the CDR3 DNA reads TGTGCCACCAGTGATCCCGTTAGCGGCTACAATGAGCAGTTCTTC.

This clonotype showed up many times. The gene calls are TRBV29-1 and TRBJ1-1, with D possibly being TRBD1 (5 bases). This CDR3 has 13 amino acids. Germline V gene data show CDR1 as SQVTM and CDR2 as ANQGSEA. V was shortened by 5 bases and J by 0 bases, with 10 bases between the two germline ends. The CDR3 sequence: CSVRGIMNTEAFF. In DNA form, the CDR3 reads TGCAGCGTTCGGGGGATCATGAACACTGAAGCTTTCTTT.

This clonotype was detected a few times. The chain employs TRBV5-5 and TRBJ2-2; D is undetermined. CDR1 SGHKS and CDR2 YYEKEE come from the germline V gene (reference sequence). Trimming took off 0 bases at V and 0 bases at J, with 9 bases between the two ends. The CDR3 contains 16 residues. The CDR3 DNA reads TGTGCCAGCAGCTTGGGTTCAGGCGCGAACACCGGGGAGCTGTTTTTT. It is translated as CASSLGSGANTGELFF.

This clonotype has only a few counts. V and J are TRBV7-2 and TRBJ2-7; 8 nucleotides agree with TRBD2. Germline CDR1 reads SGHTA; CDR2 reads FQGNSA. The CDR3 sequence is 16 residues long. J was trimmed by 3 bases and V by 5 bases; bases with no gene match: 12. CDR3 in DNA: TGTGCCAGCAGCCCAGTAGGGCTCAGCGGGAGCTACGAGCAGTACTTC. Translation gives CASSPVGLSGSYEQYF.

The chain combines TRBV20-1 with TRBJ2-7; 7 bases match TRBD1. This CDR3 is built from 13 residues. Looked up from germline, CDR1 is DFQATT and CDR2 is SNEGSKA (reference sequence). In DNA, the CDR3 is TGCAGGGTCGAAACGGGACAGACCTACGAGCAGTACTTC. Its translation: CRVETGQTYEQYF.

The chain links TRBV19 to TRBJ2-7; D is undetermined. From germline, CDR1 is LNHDA and CDR2 SQIVND (reference sequence). V shed 3 bases and J shed 0 bases, with 9 bases lying between them. This CDR3 comprises 14 residues. The chain's CDR3 is CASSIVLRSYEQYF. DNA for the CDR3: TGTGCCAGTAGTATTGTCCTCCGCTCCTACGAGCAGTACTTC.